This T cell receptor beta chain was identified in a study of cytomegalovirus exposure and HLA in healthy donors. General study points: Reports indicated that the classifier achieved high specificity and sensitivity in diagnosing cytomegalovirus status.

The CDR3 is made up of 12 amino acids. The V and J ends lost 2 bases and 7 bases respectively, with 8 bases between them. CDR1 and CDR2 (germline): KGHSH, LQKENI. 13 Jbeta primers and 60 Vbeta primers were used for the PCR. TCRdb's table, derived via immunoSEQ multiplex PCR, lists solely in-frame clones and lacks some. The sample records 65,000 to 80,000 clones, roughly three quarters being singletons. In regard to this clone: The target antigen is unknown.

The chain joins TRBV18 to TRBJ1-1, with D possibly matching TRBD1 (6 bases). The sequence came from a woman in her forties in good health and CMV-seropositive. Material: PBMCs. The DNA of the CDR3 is TGTGCCAGCTCACCAACACAGGGTGAAGCTTTCTTT. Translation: CASSPTQGEAFF.